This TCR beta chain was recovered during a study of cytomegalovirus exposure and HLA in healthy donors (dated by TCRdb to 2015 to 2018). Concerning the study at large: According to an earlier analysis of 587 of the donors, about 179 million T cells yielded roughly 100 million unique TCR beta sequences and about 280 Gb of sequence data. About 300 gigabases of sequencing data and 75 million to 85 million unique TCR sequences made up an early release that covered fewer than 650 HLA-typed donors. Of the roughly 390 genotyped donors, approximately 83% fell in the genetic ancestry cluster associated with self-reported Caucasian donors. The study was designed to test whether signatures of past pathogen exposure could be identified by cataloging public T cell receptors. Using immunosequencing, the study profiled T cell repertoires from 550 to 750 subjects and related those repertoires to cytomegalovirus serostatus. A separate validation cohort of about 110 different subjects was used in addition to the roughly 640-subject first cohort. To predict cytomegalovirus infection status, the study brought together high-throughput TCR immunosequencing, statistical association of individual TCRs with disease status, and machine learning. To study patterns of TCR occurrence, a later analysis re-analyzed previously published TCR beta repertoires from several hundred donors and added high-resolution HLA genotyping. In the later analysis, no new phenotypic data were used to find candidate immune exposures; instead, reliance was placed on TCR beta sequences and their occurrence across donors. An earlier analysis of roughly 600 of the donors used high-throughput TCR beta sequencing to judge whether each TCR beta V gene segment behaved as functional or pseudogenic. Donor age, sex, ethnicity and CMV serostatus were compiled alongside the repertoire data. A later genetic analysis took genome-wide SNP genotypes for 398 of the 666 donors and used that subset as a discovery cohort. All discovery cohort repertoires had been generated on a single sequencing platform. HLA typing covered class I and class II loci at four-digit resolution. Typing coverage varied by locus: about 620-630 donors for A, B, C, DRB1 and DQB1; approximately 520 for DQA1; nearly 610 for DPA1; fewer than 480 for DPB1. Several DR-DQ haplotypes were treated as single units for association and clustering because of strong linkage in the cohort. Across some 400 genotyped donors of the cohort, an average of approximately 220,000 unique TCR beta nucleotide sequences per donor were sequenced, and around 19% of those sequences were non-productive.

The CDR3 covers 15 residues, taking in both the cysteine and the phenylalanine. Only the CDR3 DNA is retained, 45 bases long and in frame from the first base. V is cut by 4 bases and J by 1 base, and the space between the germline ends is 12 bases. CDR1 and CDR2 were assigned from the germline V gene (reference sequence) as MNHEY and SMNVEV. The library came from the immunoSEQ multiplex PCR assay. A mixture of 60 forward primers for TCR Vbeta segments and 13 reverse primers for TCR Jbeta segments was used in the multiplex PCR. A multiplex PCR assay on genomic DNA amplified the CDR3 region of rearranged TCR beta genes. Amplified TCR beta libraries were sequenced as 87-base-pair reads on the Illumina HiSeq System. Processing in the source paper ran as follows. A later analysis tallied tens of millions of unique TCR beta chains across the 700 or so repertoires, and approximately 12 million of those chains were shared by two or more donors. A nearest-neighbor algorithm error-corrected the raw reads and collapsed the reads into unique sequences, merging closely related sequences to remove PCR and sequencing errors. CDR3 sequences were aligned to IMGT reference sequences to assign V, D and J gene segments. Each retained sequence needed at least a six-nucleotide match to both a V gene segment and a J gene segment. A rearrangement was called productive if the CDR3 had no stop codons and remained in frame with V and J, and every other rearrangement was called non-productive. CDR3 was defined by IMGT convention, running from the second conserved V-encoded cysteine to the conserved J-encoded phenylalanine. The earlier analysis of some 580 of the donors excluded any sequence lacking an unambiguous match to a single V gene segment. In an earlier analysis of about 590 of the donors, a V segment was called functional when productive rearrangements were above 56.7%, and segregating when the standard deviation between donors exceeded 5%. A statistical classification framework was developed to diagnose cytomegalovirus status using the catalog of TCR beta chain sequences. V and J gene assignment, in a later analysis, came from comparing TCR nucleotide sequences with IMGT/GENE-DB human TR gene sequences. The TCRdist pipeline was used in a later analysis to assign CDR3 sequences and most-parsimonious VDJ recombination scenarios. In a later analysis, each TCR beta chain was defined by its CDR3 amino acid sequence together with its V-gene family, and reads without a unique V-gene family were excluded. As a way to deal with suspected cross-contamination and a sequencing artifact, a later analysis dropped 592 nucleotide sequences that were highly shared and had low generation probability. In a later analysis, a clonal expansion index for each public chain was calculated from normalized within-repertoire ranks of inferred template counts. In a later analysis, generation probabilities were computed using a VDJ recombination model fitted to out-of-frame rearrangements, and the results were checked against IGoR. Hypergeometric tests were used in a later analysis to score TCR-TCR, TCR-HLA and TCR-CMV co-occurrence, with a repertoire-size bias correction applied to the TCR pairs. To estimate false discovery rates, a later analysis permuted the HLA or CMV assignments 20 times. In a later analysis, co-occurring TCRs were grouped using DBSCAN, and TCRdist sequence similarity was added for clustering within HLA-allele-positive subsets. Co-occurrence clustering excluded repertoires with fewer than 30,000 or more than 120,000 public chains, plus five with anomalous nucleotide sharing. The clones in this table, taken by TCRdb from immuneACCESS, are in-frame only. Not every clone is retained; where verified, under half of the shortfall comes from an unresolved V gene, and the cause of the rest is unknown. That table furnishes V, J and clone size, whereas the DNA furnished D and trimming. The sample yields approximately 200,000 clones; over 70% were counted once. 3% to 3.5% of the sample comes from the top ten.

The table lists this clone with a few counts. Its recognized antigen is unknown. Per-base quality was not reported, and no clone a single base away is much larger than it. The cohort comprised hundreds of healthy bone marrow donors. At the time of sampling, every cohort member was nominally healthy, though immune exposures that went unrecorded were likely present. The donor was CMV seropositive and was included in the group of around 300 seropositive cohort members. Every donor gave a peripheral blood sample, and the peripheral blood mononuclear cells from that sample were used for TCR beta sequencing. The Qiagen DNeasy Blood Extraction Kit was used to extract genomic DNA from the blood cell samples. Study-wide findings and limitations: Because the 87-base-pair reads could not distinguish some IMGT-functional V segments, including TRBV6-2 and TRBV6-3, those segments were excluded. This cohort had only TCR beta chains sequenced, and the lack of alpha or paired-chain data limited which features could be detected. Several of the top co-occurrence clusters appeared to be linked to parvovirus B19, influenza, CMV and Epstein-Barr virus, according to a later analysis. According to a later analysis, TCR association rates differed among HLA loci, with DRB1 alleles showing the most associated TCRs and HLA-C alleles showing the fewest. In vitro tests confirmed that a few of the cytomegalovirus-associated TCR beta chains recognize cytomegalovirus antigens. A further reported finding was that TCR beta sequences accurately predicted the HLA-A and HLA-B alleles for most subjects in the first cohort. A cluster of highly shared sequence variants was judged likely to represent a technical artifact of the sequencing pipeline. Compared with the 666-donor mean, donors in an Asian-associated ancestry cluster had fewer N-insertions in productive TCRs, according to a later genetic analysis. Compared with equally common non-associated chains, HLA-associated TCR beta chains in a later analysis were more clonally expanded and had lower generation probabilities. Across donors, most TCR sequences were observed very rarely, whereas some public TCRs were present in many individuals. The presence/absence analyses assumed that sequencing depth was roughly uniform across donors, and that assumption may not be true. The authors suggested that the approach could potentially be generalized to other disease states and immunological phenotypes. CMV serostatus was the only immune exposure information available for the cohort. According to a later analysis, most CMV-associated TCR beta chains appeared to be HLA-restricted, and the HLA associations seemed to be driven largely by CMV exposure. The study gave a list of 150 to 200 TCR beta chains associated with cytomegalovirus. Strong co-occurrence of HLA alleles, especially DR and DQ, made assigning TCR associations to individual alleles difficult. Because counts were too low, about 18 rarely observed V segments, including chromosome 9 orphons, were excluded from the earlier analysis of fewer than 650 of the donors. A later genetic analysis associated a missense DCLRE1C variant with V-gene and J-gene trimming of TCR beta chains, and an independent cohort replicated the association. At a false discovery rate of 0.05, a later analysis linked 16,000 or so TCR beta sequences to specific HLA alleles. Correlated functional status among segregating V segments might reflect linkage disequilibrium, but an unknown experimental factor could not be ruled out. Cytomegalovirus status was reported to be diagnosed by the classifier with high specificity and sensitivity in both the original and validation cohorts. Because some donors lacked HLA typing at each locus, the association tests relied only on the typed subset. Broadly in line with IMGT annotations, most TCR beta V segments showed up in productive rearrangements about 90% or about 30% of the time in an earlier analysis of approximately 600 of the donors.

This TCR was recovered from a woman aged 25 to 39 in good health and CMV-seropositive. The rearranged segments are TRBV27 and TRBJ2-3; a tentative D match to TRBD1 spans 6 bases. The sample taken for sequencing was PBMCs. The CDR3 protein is CASSYRQEGTDTQYF. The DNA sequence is TGTGCCAGCAGTTACAGACAGGAGGGCACAGATACGCAGTATTTT.